Below, 15 T cell receptor beta chains from the same sample are listed, as sequenced in a study of breast tumors, draining lymph nodes, adjacent tissues. TCRdb re-called the multiplex PCR reads through MiXCR, storing one row per CDR3 protein. Here the sample spans around 230,000 distinct CDR3 sequences, approximately 30% being singletons. The lymph nodes were axillary draining lymph nodes from breast cancer patients. Sequencing input: axillary lymph node tissue. The receptors were sampled from a female donor with breast cancer. Some clones in this sample may be carry-over from other donors' samples.

Remarks on this clonotype: A much more abundant neighbour one base away suggests this may be a read error. V gene TRBV6-1 combines with J gene TRBJ2-5; no clear D gene. CDR1 MNHNS and CDR2 SASEGT come from the germline V gene. The CDR3 is made up of 14 amino acids. CDR3 nucleotides: TGTGCCAGCAGTCAAGCATCGGACGGCGAGACCCAGTACTTC. Protein: CASSQASDGETQYF.

This clonotype has only one observation. With a much larger clone just one base away, this may be a read error. The gene calls are TRBV6-6 and TRBJ2-3; 11 nucleotides line up with TRBD2. V lost 5 bases to trimming and J lost 5 bases; unmatched junction nucleotides: 6. The CDR3 runs to 15 residues. Looked up from germline, CDR1 is MNHNY and CDR2 is SVGAGI (reference sequence). The CDR3: CASSQLAGGGDTQYF. CDR3 bases: TGTGCCAGCAGTCAGCTAGCGGGAGGAGGAGATACGCAGTATTTT.

Many counts were recorded for this clonotype. The chain links TRBV7-3 to TRBJ2-6; D might be TRBD2 (5 bases). CDR1 is SGHTA and CDR2 is FQGTGA in the germline V gene. The CDR3 is 16 residues long. The V and J ends lost 5 bases and 4 bases respectively, with 15 bases between them. The DNA of the CDR3 is TGTGCCAGCAGCCCAACTAGAGTGCGCGGGGCCAACGTCCTGACTTTC. Its translation: CASSPTRVRGANVLTF.

As regards this clonotype: This likely comes from a read error, as the CDR3 has no conserved phenylalanine or tryptophan at its end. The DNA is left out, because the CDR3 cannot be placed on it with certainty; the CDR3 is given as TCRdb lists it. V and J are TRBV11-3 and TRBJ2-3; whether TRBD2, the table's D call, matches the DNA was not checked. CDR1 SGHNT and CDR2 YENEEA come from the germline V gene. The CDR3 spans 11 residues, counting both ends. The CDR3: CASSLSGGTVY.

This chain uses TRBV27 with TRBJ1-6; D remains ambiguous. V was trimmed by 7 bases and J by 9 bases, leaving 16 bases between them. The length of the CDR3 is 14 residues. Germline CDR1 reads MNHEY; CDR2 reads SMNVEV (reference sequence). For the CDR3, the DNA is TGTGCCAGCACCTCGGAGGGTTTCGGTTCACCCCTCCACTTT. This encodes CASTSEGFGSPLHF.

Comment on this clonotype: A read error may produce the germline difference seen at one junction end. This chain joins TRBV29-1 and TRBJ2-1, with D possibly being TRBD2 (5 bases). The CDR3 contains 15 residues. Germline CDR1 and CDR2: SQVTM and ANQGSEA. CDR3 residues: CSVVPPWETTNGQFF. The CDR3 DNA reads as TGCAGCGTTGTACCCCCATGGGAGACTACAAATGGGCAGTTCTTC.

The chain carries TRBV19 and TRBJ1-2; maybe TRBD1 (6 bases). V was clipped by 9 bases and J by 5 bases, with 10 bases between them. Germline CDR1 is LNHDA and CDR2 is SQIVND (reference sequence). The CDR3 has 11 amino acids. CDR3 loop: CASTRGYGYTF. CDR3 coding DNA: TGTGCCAGCACCAGGGGATATGGCTACACCTTC.

In this sample, this clonotype turned up many times. V usage is TRBV9 and J usage is TRBJ2-1; tentatively, D is TRBD2 (6 bases). The ends were cut back, 0 bases at V and 3 bases at J, with 13 bases in the middle. Germline CDR1 and CDR2: SGDLS and YYNGEE. The CDR3 spans 16 residues. CDR3 coding DNA: TGTGCCAGCAGCGTAGCTTACGCTAGCGTCTACAATGAGCAGTTCTTC. Translation gives CASSVAYASVYNEQFF.

The chain recombines TRBV5-1 with TRBJ1-1; 8 bases match TRBD1. The V and J ends lost 4 bases and 0 bases, in that order; junction bases with no gene match: 11. There are 17 residues in the CDR3. CDR1 SGHRS and CDR2 YFSETQ come from the germline V gene. The DNA for the CDR3 is TGCGCCAGCAGCGAAGTCGCAGGGGGCCCAATGAACACTGAAGCTTTCTTT. The encoded protein is CASSEVAGGPMNTEAFF.

In this sample, this clonotype turned up many times. The rearrangement joins TRBV11-2 to TRBJ1-4; D gene ambiguous. V was shortened by 5 bases and J by 6 bases, with 16 bases between the two germline ends. This CDR3 comprises 15 residues. In germline, CDR1 is SGHAT, CDR2 FQNNGV. CDR3 sequence: CASSPPGIGDEKLFF. The CDR3 DNA follows: TGTGCCAGCAGCCCACCGGGCATTGGGGATGAAAAACTGTTTTTT.

This clonotype was observed at least ten times. The chain has TRBV7-2 and TRBJ2-3, with 8 bases identical to TRBD1. Germline CDR1 is SGHTA and CDR2 is FQGNSA. V lost 3 bases and J lost 4; bases outside the gene matches: 3. CDR3 length: 14 amino acids. The CDR3 sequence: CASSFQGASDTQYF. DNA of the CDR3: TGTGCCAGCAGCTTCCAGGGGGCATCAGATACGCAGTATTTT.

This clonotype was observed a handful of times. CDR3 protein: CSARGSGGGTGRVETQYF. The CDR3 DNA is TGCAGTGCTAGAGGGTCGGGTGGCGGCACCGGGAGGGTAGAGACCCAGTACTTC. This chain uses TRBV20-1 with TRBJ2-5, with 8 bases identical to TRBD2. Germline V gene sequence: CDR1 DFQATT, CDR2 SNEGSKA (reference sequence). The CDR3 runs to 18 residues. J was trimmed by 4 bases and V by 1 base; bases with no gene match: 17.

This clonotype was detected many times. This chain connects TRBV13 to TRBJ2-4, with 8 bases matching TRBD1. The CDR3 runs to 17 residues. The junction had 12 bases not matched to a gene; V was cut back by 5 bases and J by 3 bases. In germline, CDR1 is PRHDT, CDR2 FYEKMQ (reference sequence). As DNA, the CDR3 is TGTGCCAGCAGCCAACTCCCGGGACAGGCGGGCAAAAACATTCAGTACTTC. It translates to CASSQLPGQAGKNIQYF.

On this clonotype itself: A read error is possible here, since a much larger clone lies one base away. V and J are TRBV20-1 and TRBJ1-2, with 11 bases matching TRBD1. Germline V gene lookup returns CDR1 DFQATT and CDR2 SNEGSKA (reference sequence). The CDR3 sequence is 14 residues long. V was clipped by 3 bases and J by 7 bases; unmatched bases: 7. The DNA for the CDR3 is TGCAGTGCTAGGGGACAGGGGGGACCCTCTGGCTACACCTTC. Its protein is CSARGQGGPSGYTF.

Notes on this clonotype: This may be a read error: a much more frequent sequence differs by one nucleotide. This chain links TRBV20-1 with TRBJ2-7; maybe TRBD2 (7 bases). This CDR3 is 11 amino acids long. Per the germline V gene, CDR1 is DFQATT and CDR2 is SNEGSKA (reference sequence). The CDR3 region is CSAEGDYEQSF. DNA for the CDR3: TGCAGTGCGGAGGGGGACTACGAGCAGTCCTTC.